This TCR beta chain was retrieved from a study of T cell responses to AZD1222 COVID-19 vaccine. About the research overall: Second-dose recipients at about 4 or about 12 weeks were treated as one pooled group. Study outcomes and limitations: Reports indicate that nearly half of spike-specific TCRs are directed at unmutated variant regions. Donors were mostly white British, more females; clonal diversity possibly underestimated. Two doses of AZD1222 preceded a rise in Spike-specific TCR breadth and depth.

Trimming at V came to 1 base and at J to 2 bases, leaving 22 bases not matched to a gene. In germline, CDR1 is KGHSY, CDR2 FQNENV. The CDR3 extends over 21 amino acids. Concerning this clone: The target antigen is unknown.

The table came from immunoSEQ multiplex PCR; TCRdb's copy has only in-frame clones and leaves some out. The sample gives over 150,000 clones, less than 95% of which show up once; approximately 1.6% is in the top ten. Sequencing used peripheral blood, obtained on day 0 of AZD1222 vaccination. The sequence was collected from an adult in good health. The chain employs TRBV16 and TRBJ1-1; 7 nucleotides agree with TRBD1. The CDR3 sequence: CASSQFSPGQSPPGKNTEAFF. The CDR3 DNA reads TGTGCCAGCAGCCAATTTAGTCCGGGACAGTCACCCCCCGGGAAAAACACTGAAGCTTTCTTT.